One and the same sample provided the 9 T cell receptor beta chains below, sequenced in a study of graft-versus-host responses after intestinal transplantation. Clones were sequenced by immunoSEQ multiplex PCR, and TCRdb holds only the in-frame ones, with some missing. The sample records 75,000 to 95,000 clones, about 91% being singletons. The antigens of these receptors remain unknown. Sample: unstimulated CD4+ T cells sorted from spleen or lymph node cells, taken before transplant. These receptor sequences come from a human donor who was the organ donor for an intestinal transplant.

The chain joins TRBV4-2 to TRBJ2-7; 13 positions agree with TRBD2. Germline V CDR1 and CDR2: LGHNA, YNFKEQ. The CDR3 extends over 16 amino acids. V lost 3 bases to trimming and J lost 5 bases; unmatched junction nucleotides: 7. The CDR3: CASSQTRLAGGNEQYF. The CDR3 coding sequence is TGTGCCAGCAGCCAGACCAGACTAGCGGGAGGCAACGAGCAGTACTTC.

The sample holds one count of this clone. V gene TRBV19 combines with J gene TRBJ2-7, with 9 bases lining up with TRBD1. Germline values: CDR1 LNHDA, CDR2 SQIVND (reference sequence). The trim removed 5 bases at V and 1 base at J, leaving 9 bases unmatched. There are 16 residues in the CDR3. The CDR3 nucleotides are TGTGCCAGTAGTTCCTTTGCGGGGACAGGGTCCTACGAGCAGTACTTC. Its translation is CASSSFAGTGSYEQYF.

The chain links TRBV6-1 to TRBJ1-2; D not resolved. Trimming took 4 bases from V and 1 from J, leaving 22 bases between them. The CDR3 sequence is 18 residues long. Germline V CDR1 and CDR2: MNHNS, SASEGT. The chain's CDR3 is CASSVKFNRFGSNYGYTF. DNA for the CDR3: TGTGCCAGCAGTGTTAAGTTTAATAGGTTCGGGAGTAACTATGGCTACACCTTC.

This chain connects TRBV6-1 to TRBJ2-2; 14 bases align to TRBD2. The V gene's germline CDR1 is MNHNS and CDR2 SASEGT. The CDR3 has 15 residues. The J segment lost 7 bases and the V segment lost 7 bases, leaving 5 bases of the junction unmatched. The CDR3 coding sequence is TGTGCCAGCAACGGACTAGCGGGAGGAATCGGGGAGCTGTTTTTT. Its translation is CASNGLAGGIGELFF.

The V and J genes are TRBV2 and TRBJ2-5, with TRBD2 matching 7 bases. The CDR3 runs to 13 residues. V gave up 8 bases and J gave up 4 bases; unmatched junction bases: 7. CDR1 and CDR2 (germline): SNHLY, FYNNEI. The CDR3 region has the DNA TGTGCCAGCCGGGACTGGGGGGGAGAGACCCAGTACTTC. Amino acid sequence: CASRDWGGETQYF. Drawing the rest from reference TRBV2 and TRBJ2-5, the complete variable domain is EPEVTQTPSHQVTQMGQEVILRCVPISNHLYFYWYRQILGQKVEFLVSFYNNEISEKSEIFDDQFSVERPDGSNFTLKIRSTKLEDSAMYFCASRDWGGETQYFGPGTRLLVL.

The chain recombines TRBV29-1 with TRBJ1-2; a possible D gene is TRBD1 (6 bases). Germline V lookup: CDR1 SQVTM, CDR2 ANQGSEA. V was clipped by 5 bases and J by 0 bases, with 10 bases between them. This CDR3 has 13 amino acids. Written as DNA, the CDR3 is TGCAGCGTTCCTAGGACAGCTAACTATGGCTACACCTTC. Its translation is CSVPRTANYGYTF.

This chain joins TRBV30 and TRBJ2-3; 8 nucleotides align to TRBD2. This CDR3 has 13 residues. With 5 bases clipped from V and 6 bases from J, the junction kept 7 bases outside the gene matches. CDR1 and CDR2 (germline): GTSNPN, SVGIG (reference sequence). Here the CDR3 DNA reads TGTGCCTGGGGACGGGGGGGCCGGGATACGCAGTATTTT. Protein sequence: CAWGRGGRDTQYF.

The chain is built from TRBV4-1 and TRBJ2-5; 8 bases fit TRBD2. Unmatched junction bases numbered 6, after V lost 2 bases and J lost 4 bases. CDR1 and CDR2 from the germline V gene are MGHRA and YSYEKL. The CDR3 has 15 amino acids. The CDR3 DNA follows: TGCGCCAGCAGCCAACTAGGGACTAGGCTAGAGACCCAGTACTTC. It translates to CASSQLGTRLETQYF.

The chain joins TRBV5-1 to TRBJ2-1; the match to TRBD2 covers 11 bases. CDR1 and CDR2 from the germline V gene are SGHRS and YFSETQ. The CDR3 length is 16 residues. The V segment lost 2 bases and the J segment 6 bases; nucleotides outside the gene matches: 7. The CDR3 loop is CASSFATSGGFNEQFF. The CDR3 DNA sequence: TGCGCCAGCAGCTTTGCTACTAGCGGGGGTTTCAATGAGCAGTTCTTC.